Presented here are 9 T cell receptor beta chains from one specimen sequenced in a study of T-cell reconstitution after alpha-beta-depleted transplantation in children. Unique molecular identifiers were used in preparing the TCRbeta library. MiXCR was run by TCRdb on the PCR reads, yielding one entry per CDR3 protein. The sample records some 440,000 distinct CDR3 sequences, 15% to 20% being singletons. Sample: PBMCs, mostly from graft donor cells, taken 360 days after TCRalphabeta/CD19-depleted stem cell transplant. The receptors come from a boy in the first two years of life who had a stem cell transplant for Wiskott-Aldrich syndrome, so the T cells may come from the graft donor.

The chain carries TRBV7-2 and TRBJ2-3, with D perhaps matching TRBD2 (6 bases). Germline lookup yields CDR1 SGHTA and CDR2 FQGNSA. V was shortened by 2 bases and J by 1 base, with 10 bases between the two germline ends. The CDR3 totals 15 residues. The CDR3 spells CASSLRGRRTDTQYF. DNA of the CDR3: TGTGCCAGCAGCTTACGGGGGAGACGCACAGATACGCAGTATTTT.

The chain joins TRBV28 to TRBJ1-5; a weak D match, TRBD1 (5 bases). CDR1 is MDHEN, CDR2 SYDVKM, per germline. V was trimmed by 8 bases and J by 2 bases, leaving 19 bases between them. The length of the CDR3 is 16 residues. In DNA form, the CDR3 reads TGTGCCAGCCGCCGTGGGGGAAGGGTTGGCAATCAGCCCCAGCATTTT. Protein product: CASRRGGRVGNQPQHF.

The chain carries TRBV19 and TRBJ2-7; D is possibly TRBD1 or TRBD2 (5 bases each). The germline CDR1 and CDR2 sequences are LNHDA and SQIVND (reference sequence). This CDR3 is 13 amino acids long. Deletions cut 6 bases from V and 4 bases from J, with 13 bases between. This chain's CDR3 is CASSYSGGYEQYF. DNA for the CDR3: TGTGCCAGTAGCTACAGTGGGGGATACGAGCAGTACTTC.

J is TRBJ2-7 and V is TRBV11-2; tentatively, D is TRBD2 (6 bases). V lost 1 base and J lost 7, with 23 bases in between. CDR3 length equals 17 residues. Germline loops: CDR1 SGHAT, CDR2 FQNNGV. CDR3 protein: CASSLVGGTATREEQYF. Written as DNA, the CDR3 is TGTGCCAGCAGCTTAGTGGGGGGTACAGCGACCCGTGAGGAGCAGTACTTC.

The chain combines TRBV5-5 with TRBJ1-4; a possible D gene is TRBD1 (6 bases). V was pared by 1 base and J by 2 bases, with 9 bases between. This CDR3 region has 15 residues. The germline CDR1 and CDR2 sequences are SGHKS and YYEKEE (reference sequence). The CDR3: CASSLYTGTNEKLFF. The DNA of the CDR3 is TGTGCCAGCAGCTTGTACACAGGGACTAATGAAAAACTGTTTTTT.

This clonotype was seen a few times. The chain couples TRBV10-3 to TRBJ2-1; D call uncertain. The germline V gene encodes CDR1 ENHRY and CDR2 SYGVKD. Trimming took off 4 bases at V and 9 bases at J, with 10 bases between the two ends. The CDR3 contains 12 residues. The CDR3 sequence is CAISVGVREQFF. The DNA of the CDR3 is TGTGCCATCAGTGTTGGAGTTCGTGAGCAGTTCTTC.

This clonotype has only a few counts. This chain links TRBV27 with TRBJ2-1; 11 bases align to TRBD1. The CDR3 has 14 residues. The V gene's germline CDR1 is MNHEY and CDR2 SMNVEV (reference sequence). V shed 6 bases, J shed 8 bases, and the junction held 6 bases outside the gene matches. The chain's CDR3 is CASSRDRGNYEQFF. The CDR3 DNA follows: TGTGCCAGCAGCCGGGACAGGGGGAATTATGAGCAGTTCTTC.

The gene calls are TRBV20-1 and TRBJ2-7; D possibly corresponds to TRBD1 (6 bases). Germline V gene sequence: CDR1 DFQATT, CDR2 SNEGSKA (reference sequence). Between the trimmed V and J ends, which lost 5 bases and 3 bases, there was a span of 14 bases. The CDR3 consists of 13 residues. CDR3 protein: CSAGAGRGYEQYF. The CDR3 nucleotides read TGCAGTGCTGGTGCTGGCAGGGGCTACGAGCAGTACTTC.

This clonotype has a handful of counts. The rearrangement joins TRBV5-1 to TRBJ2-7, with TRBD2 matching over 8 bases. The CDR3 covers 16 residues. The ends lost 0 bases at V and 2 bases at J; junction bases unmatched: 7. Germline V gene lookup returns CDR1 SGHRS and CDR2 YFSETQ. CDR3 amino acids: CASSLVPSGSTYEQYF. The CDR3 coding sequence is TGCGCCAGCAGCTTGGTACCCAGCGGGAGTACCTACGAGCAGTACTTC.